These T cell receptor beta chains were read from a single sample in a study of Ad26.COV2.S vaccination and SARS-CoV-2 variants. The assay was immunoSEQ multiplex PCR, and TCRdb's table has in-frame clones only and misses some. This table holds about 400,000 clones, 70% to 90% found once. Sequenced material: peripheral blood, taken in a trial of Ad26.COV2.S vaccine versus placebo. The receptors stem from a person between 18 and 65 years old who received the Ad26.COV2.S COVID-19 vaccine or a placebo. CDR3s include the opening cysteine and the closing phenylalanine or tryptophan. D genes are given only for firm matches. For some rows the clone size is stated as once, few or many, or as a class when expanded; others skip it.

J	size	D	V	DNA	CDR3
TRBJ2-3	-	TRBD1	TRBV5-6	TGTGCCAGCTTTTCGTGGGGGACAGGGATTGCTGGTACGCAGTATTTT	CASFSWGTGIAGTQYF
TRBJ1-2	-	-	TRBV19	TGTGCCAGTAGTATAGATGGCAACTCTAACTATGGCTACACCTTC	CASSIDGNSNYGYTF
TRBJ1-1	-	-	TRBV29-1	TGCAGCGCCTCTGGGGGCCCGAACACTGAAGCTTTCTTT	CSASGGPNTEAFF
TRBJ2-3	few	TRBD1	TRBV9	TGTGCCAGCAGTCCGGGACAGGGCTATTTGTATTTT	CASSPGQGYLYF
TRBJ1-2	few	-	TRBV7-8	TGTGCCAGCAGCTTAGCTACAGGTTTAAACTATGGCTACACCTTC	CASSLATGLNYGYTF
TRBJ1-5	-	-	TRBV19	TGTGCGACCTTTGTTGAGACAGACTTGTCTAGCAATCAGCCCCAGCATTTT	CATFVETDLSSNQPQHF
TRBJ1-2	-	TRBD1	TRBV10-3	TGTGCCATCAGTGAGTCTAAGACAGGGAATGGCTACACCTTC	CAISESKTGNGYTF
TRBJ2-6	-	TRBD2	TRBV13	TGTGCCAGCAACCGTTCGGGGGGGAGCGCTGGGGCCAACGTCCTGACTTTC	CASNRSGGSAGANVLTF
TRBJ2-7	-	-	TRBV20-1	TGCAGTGCTAGTGGGCCATTCGGGGGTTCTATCAATTCCTACGAGCAGTACTTC	CSASGPFGGSINSYEQYF
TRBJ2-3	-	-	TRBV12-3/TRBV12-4	TGTGCCAGCAAACCCACTAGCACAGATACGCAGTATTTT	CASKPTSTDTQYF
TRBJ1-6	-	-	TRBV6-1	TGTGCCAGCAGTGAAGCGGAGAAGGGGATTTTTTATAATTCACCCCTCCACTTT	CASSEAEKGIFYNSPLHF